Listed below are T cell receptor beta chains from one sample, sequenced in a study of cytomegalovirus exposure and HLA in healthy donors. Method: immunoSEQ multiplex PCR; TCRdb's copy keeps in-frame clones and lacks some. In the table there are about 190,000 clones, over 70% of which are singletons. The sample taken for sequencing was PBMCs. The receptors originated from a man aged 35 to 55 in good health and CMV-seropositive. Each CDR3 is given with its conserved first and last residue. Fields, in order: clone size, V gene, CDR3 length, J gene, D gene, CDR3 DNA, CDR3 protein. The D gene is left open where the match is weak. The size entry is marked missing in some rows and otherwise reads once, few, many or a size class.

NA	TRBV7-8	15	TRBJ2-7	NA	TGTGCCAGCAGCTTATTCTTGGGACTGGGCTACGAGCAGTACTTC	CASSLFLGLGYEQYF
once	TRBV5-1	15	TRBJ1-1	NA	TGCGCCAGCAGCTTGGCCGGGCGGGGGAACACTGAAGCTTTCTTT	CASSLAGRGNTEAFF
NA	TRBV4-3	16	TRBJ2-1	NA	TGCGCCAGCAGCCAAGATTCCTTCCCCAGGGGCAATGAGCAGTTCTTC	CASSQDSFPRGNEQFF
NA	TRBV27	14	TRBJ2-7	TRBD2	TGTGCCAGCAGTTTACTAGCGGGCTCCTACGAGCAGTACTTC	CASSLLAGSYEQYF
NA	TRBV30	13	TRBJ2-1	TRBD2	TGTGCCGGACTAGCGGGAGCGAGGGATGAGCAGTTCTTC	CAGLAGARDEQFF
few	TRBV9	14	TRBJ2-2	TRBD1	TGTGCCAGCAGTCACAGGGGAAACACCGGGGAGCTGTTTTTT	CASSHRGNTGELFF
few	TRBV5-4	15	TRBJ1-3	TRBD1	TGTGCCAGCAGTTTTACGGGACAGGGAGGAAACACCATATATTTT	CASSFTGQGGNTIYF
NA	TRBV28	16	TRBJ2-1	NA	TGTGCCAGCAGCCCCCATTACCAGCGGAGCTACAATGAGCAGTTCTTC	CASSPHYQRSYNEQFF
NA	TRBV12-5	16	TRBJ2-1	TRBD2	TGTGCTAGTGGTTTGGTACGGCTAGCGGGAGAGAATGAGCAGTTCTTC	CASGLVRLAGENEQFF
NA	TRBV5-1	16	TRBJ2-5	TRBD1	TGCGCCAGCAGTCCTACCGGGACAGGCAGACAAGAGACCCAGTACTTC	CASSPTGTGRQETQYF
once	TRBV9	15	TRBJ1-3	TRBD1	TGTGCCAGCAGCGTTCATGAGACAGGGCGGAACACCATATATTTT	CASSVHETGRNTIYF
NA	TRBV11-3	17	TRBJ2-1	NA	TGTGCCAGCAGCTTAGGTGGAGTGCGGAGCTCCTACAATGAGCAGTTCTTC	CASSLGGVRSSYNEQFF
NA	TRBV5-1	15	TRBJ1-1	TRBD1	TGCGCCAGCCGCCCGACAGGGGTGTCCCTCGCTGAAGCTTTCTTT	CASRPTGVSLAEAFF
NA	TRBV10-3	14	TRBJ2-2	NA	TGTGCCATCAGAGGACAACTGAGGACCGGGGAGCTGTTTTTT	CAIRGQLRTGELFF
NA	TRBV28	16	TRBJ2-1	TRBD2	TGTGCTTCCCCACCTGCGGGAGGGTCGGAGGACAATGAGCAGTTCTTC	CASPPAGGSEDNEQFF
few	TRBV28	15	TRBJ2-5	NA	TGTGCCAGCAGTCCCCGCGGGCGGGTTGTAGAGACCCAGTACTTC	CASSPRGRVVETQYF
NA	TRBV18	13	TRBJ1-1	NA	TGTGCCAGCTCACCACCTGGGAGTCCTGAAGCTTTCTTT	CASSPPGSPEAFF
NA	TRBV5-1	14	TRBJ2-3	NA	TGCGCCAGCAGCGACGCGGCCCCGCGGGATACGCAGTATTTT	CASSDAAPRDTQYF
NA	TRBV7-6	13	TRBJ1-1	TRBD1	TGTGCCAGCAGCTCGTTACAGGGGACTGAAGCTTTCTTT	CASSSLQGTEAFF
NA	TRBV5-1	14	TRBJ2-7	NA	TGCGCCAGCAGCTTGGTCGACAGTACCTACGAGCAGTACTTC	CASSLVDSTYEQYF
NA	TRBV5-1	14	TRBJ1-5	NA	TGCGCCAGCAGCTTGGAGGGGGACGCTCAGCCCCAGCATTTT	CASSLEGDAQPQHF
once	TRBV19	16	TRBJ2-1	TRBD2	TGTGCCAGTAGTATAGCGGGGGGAAGCTCCTACAATGAGCAGTTCTTC	CASSIAGGSSYNEQFF
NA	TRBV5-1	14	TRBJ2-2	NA	TGCGCCAGCAGCTCCAACAGGGTCACCGGGGAGCTGTTTTTT	CASSSNRVTGELFF
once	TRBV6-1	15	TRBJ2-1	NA	TGTGCCAGCATGAGGACACGGAGCTCCTACAATGAGCAGTTCTTC	CASMRTRSSYNEQFF
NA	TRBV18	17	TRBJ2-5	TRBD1	TGTGCCAGCTCACCTTTGGGGACAGGGGGGATCCAAGAGACCCAGTACTTC	CASSPLGTGGIQETQYF
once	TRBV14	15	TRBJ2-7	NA	TGTGCCAGCAGCCAAGCGTTGGTACGACTCAACGAGCAGTACTTC	CASSQALVRLNEQYF
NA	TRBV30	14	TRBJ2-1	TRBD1	TGTGCCTGGATGGAGACAGGGGGCTACAATGAGCAGTTCTTC	CAWMETGGYNEQFF
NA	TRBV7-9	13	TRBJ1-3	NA	TGTTCCAGCAGCTTGGGCAGTTCAAACACCATATATTTT	CSSSLGSSNTIYF
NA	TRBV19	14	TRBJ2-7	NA	TGTGCCAGTAGTATAGTTGGCATCTCCTACGAGCAGTACTTC	CASSIVGISYEQYF
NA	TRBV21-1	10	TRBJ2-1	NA	TGTGCCAGCAGCATGGGACTGCAGTTCTTC	CASSMGLQFF
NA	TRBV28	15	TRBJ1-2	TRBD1	TGTGCCAGCAGTTTGCAGGGGGGATATGGGTATGGCTACACCTTC	CASSLQGGYGYGYTF
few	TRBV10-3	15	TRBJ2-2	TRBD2	TGTGCCGTGTTACCGGGACTAGCGGAAGGCGGGGAGCTGTTTTTT	CAVLPGLAEGGELFF
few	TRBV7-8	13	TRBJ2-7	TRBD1	TGTTCCAGCAGGTCAGGACAGGCCTACGAGCAGTACTTC	CSSRSGQAYEQYF
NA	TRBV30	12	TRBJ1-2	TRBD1	TGTGCCTGGAGTGTACGACAGGGGACCCCCACCTTC	CAWSVRQGTPTF
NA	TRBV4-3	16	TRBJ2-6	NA	TGCGCCAGCAGCCAGGATCACAGGGCTGGGGCCAACGTCCTGACTTTC	CASSQDHRAGANVLTF
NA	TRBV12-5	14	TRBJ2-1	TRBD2	TGTGCTAGTGGTTTGCCCAGGCTAGCGGGGGTCTCGTTCTTC	CASGLPRLAGVSFF
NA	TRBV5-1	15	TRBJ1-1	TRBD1	TGCGCCAGCAGCTCCCTACAAAAGGACAGGCTAGAAGCTTTCTTT	CASSSLQKDRLEAFF
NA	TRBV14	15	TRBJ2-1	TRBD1	TGTGCCAGCAGCCAACAGGGACAGTTTTTTTCTGAGCAGTTCTTC	CASSQQGQFFSEQFF
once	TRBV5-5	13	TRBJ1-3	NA	TGTGCCAGCAGCCCCGGACAGTCGGACACCATATATTTT	CASSPGQSDTIYF